A single sample gave rise to the 30 T cell receptor beta chains below, sequenced in a study of post-analysis software for immune sequencing data. Study-wide points: About five TRBV segments, including TRBV5-6, TRBV5-1 and TRBV20-1, were more frequent in patients than controls.

Prepared libraries of TCR beta cDNA carried unique molecular identifiers. MiXCR, applied by TCRdb to the PCR reads, yields one record per CDR3 protein. The sample holds 400,000 to 500,000 distinct CDR3 sequences, approximately 42% seen once. No antigen has been assigned to these receptors. The sample was blood. These receptors originate from a girl aged 2 to 9 with multiple sclerosis.

J is TRBJ2-5 and V is TRBV20-1, with D perhaps being TRBD1 or TRBD2 (5 bases each). The V end was cut by 0 bases, the J end by 5 bases, with 19 bases between. Germline CDR1 and CDR2: DFQATT and SNEGSKA (reference sequence). The length of the CDR3 is 16 residues. The CDR3 loop is CSARDLGTQPWETQYF. The CDR3 bases are TGCAGTGCTAGAGACCTGGGGACCCAGCCGTGGGAGACCCAGTACTTC.

The chain joins TRBV5-1 to TRBJ1-1; D may be TRBD1 (6 bases). The CDR3 runs 18 residues. Germline V CDR1 and CDR2: SGHRS, YFSETQ. V lost 4 bases, J lost 1 base, and 23 bases lay in between. This CDR3 reads CASSPLRREGEPNTEAFF. The CDR3 DNA is TGCGCCAGCAGCCCCTTGAGGAGGGAGGGGGAGCCGAACACTGAAGCTTTCTTT.

The chain recombines TRBV4-2 with TRBJ2-1, with 8 bases that match TRBD2. Germline CDR1 is LGHNA and CDR2 is YNFKEQ. The ends lost 2 bases at V and 7 bases at J; junction bases unmatched: 7. The CDR3 consists of 15 residues. DNA of the CDR3: TGTGCCAGCAGCCAACGACTAGCGACGTCGAATGAGCAGTTCTTC. It encodes CASSQRLATSNEQFF.

This clonotype was counted ten times or more. V is TRBV10-1 and J is TRBJ2-5, with 10 bases fitting TRBD2. The length of the CDR3 is 14 residues. V shed 3 bases and J 5 bases; nucleotides not matched to a gene: 3. Germline assignment: CDR1 WNHNN and CDR2 SYGVQD (reference sequence). The CDR3 nucleotides read TGCGCCAGCAGTGAAGGACTAGCGGTGGAGACCCAGTACTTC. It yields the protein CASSEGLAVETQYF.

J is TRBJ2-1 and V is TRBV5-1; unclear D gene. Germline assignment: CDR1 SGHRS and CDR2 YFSETQ. This CDR3 has 18 residues. V was shortened by 0 bases and J by 4 bases, with 20 bases between the two germline ends. CDR3 residues: CASSLDPVYSPRYNEQFF. The CDR3 region has the DNA TGCGCCAGCAGCTTGGACCCCGTTTATTCCCCTAGGTACAATGAGCAGTTCTTC.

The chain is built from TRBV12-3 or TRBV12-4 and TRBJ1-1; D call uncertain. V gave up 1 base and J gave up 0 bases, with 12 bases separating them. CDR3 length equals 16 residues. The CDR3 DNA follows: TGTGCCAGCAGTTTAGGAGGATATAGCCTGAACACTGAAGCTTTCTTT. Amino acids: CASSLGGYSLNTEAFF.

The chain employs TRBV20-1 and TRBJ1-5, with D uncertain. From germline, CDR1 is DFQATT and CDR2 SNEGSKA (reference sequence). The V and J ends lost 3 bases and 4 bases respectively, with 7 bases between them. The CDR3 runs 12 residues. The CDR3 DNA reads as TGCAGTGCTAGCAACGGAAATCAGCCCCAGCATTTT. It yields the protein CSASNGNQPQHF.

There are a few counts of this clonotype. The CDR3 loop is CAISEDRAAYEQYF. The CDR3 nucleotides are TGTGCCATCAGTGAAGACAGGGCGGCCTACGAGCAGTACTTC. The chain employs TRBV10-3 and TRBJ2-7; 7 bases agree with TRBD1. The trim removed 3 bases at V and 2 bases at J, leaving 4 bases unmatched. Germline CDR1 ENHRY, CDR2 SYGVKD. CDR3 size: 14 residues.

About this clonotype itself: The germline gene is not matched at one end of the junction; a read error may be the cause. The V call is TRBV29-1, the J call TRBJ2-1; 8 bases map to TRBD2. The CDR3 length is 17 residues. CDR1 and CDR2 from the germline V gene are SQVTM and ANQGSEA. Written as DNA, the CDR3 is TGCAGCGCCTCGGTTGAGCGGGGGCCTTCCTCCCACAATGAGCAGTTCTTC. It yields the protein CSASVERGPSSHNEQFF.

This rearrangement joins TRBV28 to TRBJ2-4, with D perhaps being TRBD1 or TRBD2 (5 bases each). The DNA end favors TRBJ2-7, so the J call may be wrong. CDR3 length: 16 residues. The germline V gene has CDR1 MDHEN and CDR2 SYDVKM. CDR3 region: CASSSAGTPHVYEQYF. In nucleotides, the CDR3 is TGTGCCAGCAGTTCCGCCGGGACCCCCCACGTCTACGAGCAGTACTTC.

The rearrangement joins TRBV27 to TRBJ2-7, with TRBD1 as a possible D gene (6 bases). The J call is doubtful: the DNA matches TRBJ2-5 better. Germline CDR1 reads MNHEY; CDR2 reads SMNVEV (reference sequence). The CDR3 extends over 15 amino acids. This chain's CDR3 is CASSLSTGNGETQYF. The CDR3 DNA reads as TGTGCCAGCAGTTTATCAACAGGGAACGGGGAGACCCAGTACTTC.

The gene calls are TRBV20-1 and TRBJ2-1; 7 nucleotides align to TRBD1. This CDR3 region has 16 residues. The trim removed 4 bases at V and 0 bases at J, leaving 9 bases unmatched. Germline-derived CDR1 and CDR2 are DFQATT and SNEGSKA (reference sequence). The CDR3, as DNA: TGCAGTGCTACCGAACCGGGACAGAGCTCCTACAATGAGCAGTTCTTC. Protein product: CSATEPGQSSYNEQFF.

This sequence joins TRBV5-1 and TRBJ2-5; 8 bases fit TRBD1. V gave up 4 bases and J gave up 5 bases; unmatched junction bases: 7. This CDR3 spans 14 amino acids. Germline CDR1 SGHRS, CDR2 YFSETQ. CDR3 in amino acids: CASSTRDRLETQYF. CDR3 in DNA: TGCGCCAGCAGCACCCGGGACAGGCTTGAGACCCAGTACTTC.

The V and J genes are TRBV6-1 and TRBJ1-1; D gene ambiguous. The CDR3 consists of 15 residues. V was trimmed by 2 bases and J by 5 bases, leaving 15 bases between them. The germline CDR1 and CDR2 sequences are MNHNS and SASEGT. CDR3: CASSEFGPMETEAFF. In DNA form, the CDR3 reads TGTGCCAGCAGTGAATTTGGGCCCATGGAGACTGAAGCTTTCTTT.

This clonotype came up a few times. This sequence joins TRBV5-1 and TRBJ1-1; 7 nucleotides match TRBD1. Trimming cost V 4 bases and J 7 bases; bases outside gene matches: 13. The germline V gene has CDR1 SGHRS and CDR2 YFSETQ. The CDR3 is 15 residues long. The chain's CDR3 is CASSQGDGHRDEAFF. The CDR3 bases are TGCGCCAGCAGCCAGGGGGACGGCCATCGCGATGAAGCTTTCTTT.

This clonotype showed up just a few times. V is TRBV7-9 and J is TRBJ1-6; a possible D gene is TRBD1 (5 bases). CDR1 and CDR2 from the germline V gene are SEHNR and FQNEAQ (reference sequence). There are 14 residues in the CDR3. The germline V and J ends were trimmed by 5 bases and 6 bases, with 11 bases remaining between them. This chain's CDR3 is CASSLGGSNSPLHF. DNA for the CDR3: TGTGCCAGCAGCCTGGGGGGGAGTAATTCACCCCTCCACTTT.

With respect to this clonotype: The junction does not match germline at one end; this may be a read error. The chain joins TRBV7-9 to TRBJ2-7; TRBD1 or TRBD2 may be the D gene (6 bases each). The length of the CDR3 is 14 residues. Germline V gives CDR1 SEHNR, CDR2 FQNEAQ (reference sequence). The CDR3 reads CTSSLADSPYEQYF. CDR3 DNA: TGTACCAGCAGCTTAGCGGACAGTCCCTACGAGCAGTACTTC.

In this sample, this clonotype turned up a few times. J is TRBJ1-2 and V is TRBV29-1; D is undetermined. CDR3 length: 14 amino acids. V was cut by 4 bases and J by 2 bases, with 14 bases left in between. The germline CDR1 and CDR2 sequences are SQVTM and ANQGSEA. The CDR3 DNA reads TGCAGCGTTGCGGTGTCGCTGCAAAACTATGGCTACACCTTC. Protein product: CSVAVSLQNYGYTF.

This clonotype was seen a few times. CDR3 bases: TGTGCCAGCAGTTACATTAGCGGGGTCACAGATACGCAGTATTTT. Translation: CASSYISGVTDTQYF. The chain joins TRBV6-5 to TRBJ2-3; 8 nucleotides align to TRBD2. Germline V gives CDR1 MNHEY, CDR2 SVGAGI. The CDR3 is 15 residues long. V lost 2 bases and J lost 2; bases outside the gene matches: 3.

Only a few counts were recorded for this clonotype. The chain has TRBV6-6 and TRBJ2-7; tentatively, D is TRBD1 (6 bases). The V end was cut by 2 bases, the J end by 2 bases, with 16 bases between. The germline V gene has CDR1 MNHNY and CDR2 SVGAGI (reference sequence). This CDR3 has 16 amino acids. Written as DNA, the CDR3 is TGTGCCAGCAGTTACGGTAACTGGGGGCCCACCTACGAGCAGTACTTC. Translated, it gives CASSYGNWGPTYEQYF.

Points on this clonotype: Mismatch with germline at one junction end may stem from a read error. The chain combines TRBV30 with TRBJ2-1; D ambiguous. This CDR3 is 13 amino acids long. CDR1 is GTSNPN and CDR2 is SVGIG in the germline V gene (reference sequence). CDR3 nucleotide sequence: TGTGCCTGGAGCCATAATGGGGTGAATGGGCAGTTCTTC. This gives the protein CAWSHNGVNGQFF. Full variable domain (rest looked up from reference TRBV30 and TRBJ2-1): SQTIHQWPATLVQPVGSPLSLECTVEGTSNPNLYWYRQAAGRGLQLLFYSVGIGQISSEVPQNLSASRPQDRQFILSSKKLLLSDSGFYLCAWSHNGVNGQFFGPGTRLTVL.

This clonotype showed up just a few times. This rearrangement joins TRBV2 to TRBJ1-2; 7 bases align to TRBD1. V lost 3 bases, J lost 1 base, and 2 bases stayed unmatched. From germline, CDR1 is SNHLY and CDR2 FYNNEI. CDR3 length equals 14 residues. The CDR3 is CASSEQGDNYGYTF. The CDR3 bases are TGTGCCAGCAGTGAGCAGGGGGATAACTATGGCTACACCTTC. The full variable domain, with the rest looked up from reference TRBV2 and TRBJ1-2, is EPEVTQTPSHQVTQMGQEVILRCVPISNHLYFYWYRQILGQKVEFLVSFYNNEISEKSEIFDDQFSVERPDGSNFTLKIRSTKLEDSAMYFCASSEQGDNYGYTFGSGTRLTVV.

In this sample, this clonotype turned up a few times. The CDR3 reads CSARDLWLAGVAPETQYF. The CDR3 DNA reads as TGCAGTGCTAGAGATCTGTGGCTAGCGGGAGTTGCGCCAGAGACCCAGTACTTC. V and J are TRBV20-1 and TRBJ2-5, with TRBD2 matching 10 bases. The CDR3 spans 18 residues. V was pared by 0 bases and J by 4 bases, with 14 bases of the junction left unmatched. CDR1 and CDR2 from the germline V gene are DFQATT and SNEGSKA (reference sequence).

The gene calls are TRBV2 and TRBJ1-5; D call uncertain. Trimming took off 2 bases at V and 4 bases at J, with 6 bases between the two ends. The CDR3 is 13 residues long. CDR1 and CDR2 (germline): SNHLY, FYNNEI. The chain's CDR3 is CASSERINQPQHF. DNA of the CDR3: TGTGCCAGCAGTGAACGGATAAATCAGCCCCAGCATTTT.

A few counts support this clonotype. The V call is TRBV11-2, the J call TRBJ2-5; TRBD2 matches 7 bases. Per the germline V gene, CDR1 is SGHAT and CDR2 is FQNNGV. Germline trimming cut 1 base from V and 5 bases from J; bases unmatched to any gene: 7. The CDR3 length is 15 residues. The CDR3 spells CASSLGPREAETQYF. CDR3 DNA: TGTGCCAGCAGCTTAGGCCCCCGGGAGGCGGAGACCCAGTACTTC.

This rearrangement joins TRBV12-3 or TRBV12-4 to TRBJ1-2; D uncertain. V shed 3 bases and J shed 3 bases, with 14 bases lying between them. This CDR3 has 15 amino acids. DNA for the CDR3: TGTGCCAGCAGTTTTGGTCCCGTTGTTGACTATGGCTACACCTTC. This encodes CASSFGPVVDYGYTF.

This clonotype was detected ten times or more. The chain recombines TRBV29-1 with TRBJ1-1; TRBD1 matches 7 bases. After removal of 6 bases from V and 13 bases from J, the junction contained 8 bases not matched to a gene. This CDR3 spans 10 amino acids. Germline V lookup: CDR1 SQVTM, CDR2 ANQGSEA. CDR3 sequence reads: CSVNQGEDFF. The CDR3 DNA follows: TGCAGCGTAAACCAGGGGGAGGATTTCTTT.

This rearrangement joins TRBV2 to TRBJ2-1; possibly TRBD2 for D (6 bases). CDR3 length: 13 residues. Trimming cost V 7 bases and J 7 bases, with 14 bases left between them. Per germline, CDR1 SNHLY and CDR2 FYNNEI. The CDR3 spells CASMDYLRNEQFF. CDR3 in DNA: TGTGCCAGCATGGACTACCTTCGGAATGAGCAGTTCTTC. Using reference TRBV2 and TRBJ2-1 for the parts outside the CDR3, the full variable domain is EPEVTQTPSHQVTQMGQEVILRCVPISNHLYFYWYRQILGQKVEFLVSFYNNEISEKSEIFDDQFSVERPDGSNFTLKIRSTKLEDSAMYFCASMDYLRNEQFFGPGTRLTVL.

This clonotype was observed a handful of times. J is TRBJ2-7 and V is TRBV20-1; 7 bases line up with TRBD2. V lost 5 bases to trimming and J lost 3 bases; unmatched junction nucleotides: 22. The CDR3 length is 18 residues. Germline V gives CDR1 DFQATT, CDR2 SNEGSKA (reference sequence). The CDR3 sequence: CSAGRPPLSRRDYYEQYF. The DNA of the CDR3 is TGCAGTGCTGGGCGGCCGCCCCTGAGTCGGAGGGACTACTACGAGCAGTACTTC.

The chain has TRBV5-1 and TRBJ2-1; either TRBD1 or TRBD2 may supply D (5 bases each). V lost 3 bases and J 3 bases, leaving 13 bases between the germline ends. The CDR3 totals 15 residues. CDR1 and CDR2 (germline): SGHRS, YFSETQ. CDR3 sequence (DNA): TGCGCCAGCAGCTCGGGGCCCGGGCGCTACAATGAGCAGTTCTTC. Its translation is CASSSGPGRYNEQFF.